Reported below is one TCR beta chain. What it binds is unknown. The CDR3 loop spans 15 amino acids. Per the germline V gene, CDR1 is SNHLY and CDR2 is FYNNEI. Trimming took 4 bases from V and 5 from J; bases not matched to a gene: 5. The source of the sample is a study of cytomegalovirus exposure and HLA in healthy donors. Study conclusions and caveats: A later analysis found most CMV-associated TCR beta chains apparently HLA-restricted. In vitro data verified three CMV-associated chains as specific for CMV antigens. The investigators catalogued 150 to 200 TCR beta chains as cytomegalovirus-associated.

It was with 60 Vbeta and 13 Jbeta primers that the PCR ran. Here immunoSEQ multiplex PCR was the method, and the copy in TCRdb shows in-frame clones only, minus some. The sample contains about 70,000 clones, around 86% of which appear only once. The donors comprised healthy bone marrow donors. The chain links TRBV2 to TRBJ1-5, with 10 bases matching TRBD1. Sample: PBMCs. This TCR was recovered from a woman between 25 and 40 years old in good health and CMV-seronegative. The CDR3, as DNA: TGTGCCAGCAGTGGTCCCGGGACAGGGGATCAGCCCCAGCATTTT. Translating gives CASSGPGTGDQPQHF.